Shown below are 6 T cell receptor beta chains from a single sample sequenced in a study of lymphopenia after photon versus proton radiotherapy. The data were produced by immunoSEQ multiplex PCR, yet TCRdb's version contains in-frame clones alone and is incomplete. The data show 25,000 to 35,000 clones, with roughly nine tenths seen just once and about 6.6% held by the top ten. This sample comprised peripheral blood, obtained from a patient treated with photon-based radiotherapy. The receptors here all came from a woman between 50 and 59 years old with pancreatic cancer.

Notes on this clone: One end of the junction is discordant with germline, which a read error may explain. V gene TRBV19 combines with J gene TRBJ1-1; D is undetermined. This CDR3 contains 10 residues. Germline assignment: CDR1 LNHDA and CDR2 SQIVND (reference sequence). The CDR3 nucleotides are TGTGCCAGAAGTACGGGTAGAGCTTTCTTT. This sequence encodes CARSTGRAFF.

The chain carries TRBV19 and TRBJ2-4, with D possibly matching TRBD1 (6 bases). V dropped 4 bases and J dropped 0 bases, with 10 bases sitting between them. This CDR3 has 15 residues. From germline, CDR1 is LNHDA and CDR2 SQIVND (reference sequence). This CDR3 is CASSRGHIAKNIQYF. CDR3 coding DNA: TGTGCCAGTAGTAGGGGACACATAGCCAAAAACATTCAGTACTTC.

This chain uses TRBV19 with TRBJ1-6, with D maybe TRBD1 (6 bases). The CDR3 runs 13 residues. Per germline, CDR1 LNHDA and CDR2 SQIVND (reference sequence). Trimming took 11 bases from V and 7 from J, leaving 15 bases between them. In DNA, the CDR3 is TGTGCCGGTCAAAGGGGGTCCAATTCACCCCTCCACTTT. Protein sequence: CAGQRGSNSPLHF.

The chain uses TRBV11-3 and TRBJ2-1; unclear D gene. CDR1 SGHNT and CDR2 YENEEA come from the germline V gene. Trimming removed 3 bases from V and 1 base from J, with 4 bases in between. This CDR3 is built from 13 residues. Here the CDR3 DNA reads TGTGCCAGCAGCTTCCGGTCCTACAATGAGCAGTTCTTC. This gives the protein CASSFRSYNEQFF.

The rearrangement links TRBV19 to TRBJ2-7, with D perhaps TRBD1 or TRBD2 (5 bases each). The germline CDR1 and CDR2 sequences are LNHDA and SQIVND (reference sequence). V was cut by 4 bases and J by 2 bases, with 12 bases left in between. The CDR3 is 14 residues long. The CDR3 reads CASSTGTGAYEQYF. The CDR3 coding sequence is TGTGCCAGTAGTACCGGGACGGGCGCCTACGAGCAGTACTTC.

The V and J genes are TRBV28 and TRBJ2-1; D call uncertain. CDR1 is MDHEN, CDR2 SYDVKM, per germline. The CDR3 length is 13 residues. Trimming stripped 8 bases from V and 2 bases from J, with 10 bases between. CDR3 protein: CASGGVPYNEQFF. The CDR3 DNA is TGTGCCAGCGGTGGAGTACCCTACAATGAGCAGTTCTTC.